A selection of T cell receptor beta chains follows, all from one sample in a study of beta chain features in type 1 diabetes. Measured with immunoSEQ multiplex PCR; TCRdb has only the in-frame clones, and not every one. The table has roughly 240,000 clones, around 24% seen once. What was sequenced was naive CD4+ T cells from blood. The receptors here all came from a woman in her twenties or thirties with type 1 diabetes. Each CDR3 is given with its conserved first and last residue. The D gene is left open where the match is weak. Part of the rows lack a size; the others show once, few, many or a class for expanded clones.

clone_size,d_call,j_call,v_call,cdr3_nt,cdr3_aa
NA,NA,TRBJ2-3,TRBV18,TGTGCCAGCTCACCCGGAGAGGCGCAGTATTTT,CASSPGEAQYF
NA,TRBD2,TRBJ2-3,TRBV15,TGTGCCACCAGCAGAGCCCGGACTAGCGGTACAGATACGCAGTATTTT,CATSRARTSGTDTQYF
NA,TRBD2,TRBJ2-1,TRBV9,TGTGCCAGCAGCCCCGGGACTAGCCACAATGAGCAGTTCTTC,CASSPGTSHNEQFF
few,NA,TRBJ2-7,TRBV20-1,TGCAGTGCTAGAGATCAGGGCGAGCAGTACTTC,CSARDQGEQYF
NA,NA,TRBJ1-1,TRBV6-5,TGTGCCAGCAGTCGCGACAGGCCGAACACTGAAGCTTTCTTT,CASSRDRPNTEAFF
NA,TRBD2,TRBJ2-1,TRBV12-5,TGTGCTAGTGGTTTGGTTAGGCGGGAGAGGAATGAGCAGTTCTTC,CASGLVRRERNEQFF
NA,NA,TRBJ2-7,TRBV18,TGTGCCAGCTCACAACAGCAAAACGGTGACGAGCAGTACTTC,CASSQQQNGDEQYF
few,TRBD2,TRBJ2-1,TRBV7-9,TGTGCCAGCAGCCTACGGACTAGCGCGAATGAGCAGTTCTTC,CASSLRTSANEQFF
few,TRBD2,TRBJ2-5,TRBV7-9,TGTGCCAGCAGCGCGGGACTAGCGGTGTACCAAGAGACCCAGTACTTC,CASSAGLAVYQETQYF
few,NA,TRBJ1-5,TRBV4-1,TGCGCCAGCAGCCCAAGGGGGTTTTTATTTAATCAGCCCCAGCATTTT,CASSPRGFLFNQPQHF
few,NA,TRBJ2-1,TRBV14,TGTGCCAGCAGCCTTAGAGCGGGCGGCTACAATGAGCAGTTCTTC,CASSLRAGGYNEQFF
few,NA,TRBJ1-2,TRBV6-1,TGTGCCAGCAGGGAGATAAACTATGGCTACACCTTC,CASREINYGYTF
NA,NA,TRBJ1-2,TRBV5-1,TGCGCCAGCACCGCGACAGGAAACTATGGCTACACCTTC,CASTATGNYGYTF
few,TRBD1,TRBJ2-3,TRBV30,TGTGCCTGGGGATGGACCGGGACAGGGAGAAATACGCAGTATTTT,CAWGWTGTGRNTQYF
NA,TRBD1,TRBJ1-5,TRBV18,TGTGCCAGCTCACCTCAGGGGGCAGATGAGCCCCAGCATTTT,CASSPQGADEPQHF
NA,NA,TRBJ2-3,TRBV4-1,TGCTCCAGCACTCCTAGGGGGGGCGGGAGTACAGATACGCAGTATTTT,CSSTPRGGGSTDTQYF
NA,NA,TRBJ2-7,TRBV4-1,TGCGCCAGCAGCCAAGATGGCTTTGGGCCCGAGCAGTACTTC,CASSQDGFGPEQYF
few,NA,TRBJ2-5,TRBV7-9,TGTGCCAGCAGCTTAAAGGCCGGGGGACAAGAGACCCAGTACTTC,CASSLKAGGQETQYF
NA,NA,TRBJ2-3,TRBV18,TGTGCCAGCTCACTTGACTGGGGCACAGATACGCAGTATTTT,CASSLDWGTDTQYF
once,TRBD1,TRBJ2-3,TRBV5-1,TGCGCCAGCAGCTTGCGAGGGACAGAGAACACAGATACGCAGTATTTT,CASSLRGTENTDTQYF
NA,NA,TRBJ2-7,TRBV27,TGTGCCAGCAGTGCCCTAGGCCCCTACGAGCAGTACTTC,CASSALGPYEQYF
NA,TRBD1,TRBJ1-2,TRBV30,TGTGCCTGGAGTGGGGAGGGACAGGGCTATGGCTACACCTTC,CAWSGEGQGYGYTF
NA,TRBD2,TRBJ2-7,TRBV28,TGTGCCAGCAGCTCCGGGACTAGCGTCTACGAGCAGTACTTC,CASSSGTSVYEQYF
NA,NA,TRBJ1-5,TRBV28,TGTGCCAGCATCATACAGGGTCTGAATCAGCCCCAGCATTTT,CASIIQGLNQPQHF
NA,NA,TRBJ2-3,TRBV20-1,TGCAGTGCAAAACACGCTCGTCGGCAGTATTTT,CSAKHARRQYF
few,NA,TRBJ2-5,TRBV29-1,TGCAGCGTTGAAGAGGGTAGCGGTCCCCAGTACTTC,CSVEEGSGPQYF
NA,NA,TRBJ1-4,TRBV2,TGTGCCAGCAGGCGGGGGGCTGACGAAAAACTGTTTTTT,CASRRGADEKLFF
NA,NA,TRBJ2-5,TRBV7-2,TGTGCCAGCCAAGGAGCCCCCCCAAAGGAGACCCAGTACTTC,CASQGAPPKETQYF
NA,NA,TRBJ2-7,TRBV29-1,TGCAGCGTTGGGGCTGTAGGCGACGAGCAGTACTTC,CSVGAVGDEQYF
few,TRBD1,TRBJ1-1,TRBV4-1,TGCGCCAGCAGCCCTTTTCTCCGGGACAGGGAGATAACTGAAGCTTTCTTT,CASSPFLRDREITEAFF
few,NA,TRBJ1-5,TRBV7-2,TGTGCCAGCAGCTTAGTCGGCAGGGGCAACAATCAGCCCCAGCATTTT,CASSLVGRGNNQPQHF
NA,NA,TRBJ2-7,TRBV2,TGTGCCAGCAGTGGTCAGGGGAACGAGCAGTACTTC,CASSGQGNEQYF
NA,TRBD1,TRBJ1-1,TRBV9,TGTGCCAGCAGCGTAGAGGGGGCGAACACTGAAGCTTTCTTT,CASSVEGANTEAFF
once,NA,TRBJ2-7,TRBV7-8,TGTGCCAGCACCCCTCGGGTCGGGGTCGAGCAGTACTTC,CASTPRVGVEQYF
NA,NA,TRBJ2-3,TRBV5-1,TGCGCCAGCAGCGGAGTTAGCACAGATACGCAGTATTTT,CASSGVSTDTQYF
few,NA,TRBJ2-4,TRBV29-1,TGCAGCGTTGACAGGGGCGGTGGCATTCAGTACTTC,CSVDRGGGIQYF
NA,NA,TRBJ2-7,TRBV29-1,TGCAGCGTTGGACTGAATTACGAGCAGTACTTC,CSVGLNYEQYF
NA,NA,TRBJ2-3,TRBV30,TGTGCCTGGAGTGTAATATCAGATACGCAGTATTTT,CAWSVISDTQYF
few,NA,TRBJ2-7,TRBV19,TGTGCCAGTAGTATAGTGGCGGGATACTACGAGCAGTACTTC,CASSIVAGYYEQYF
NA,NA,TRBJ1-1,TRBV7-6,TGTGCCAGCAGCTTAGCGGGGGTGACAGGGAACACTGAAGCTTTCTTT,CASSLAGVTGNTEAFF
NA,NA,TRBJ1-4,TRBV2,TGTGCCAGCAGTGTAAGGAGTAATAATGAAAAACTGTTTTTT,CASSVRSNNEKLFF
few,TRBD2,TRBJ2-7,TRBV30,TGTGCCTGGGACGTAGCGGGATACGAGCAGTACTTC,CAWDVAGYEQYF